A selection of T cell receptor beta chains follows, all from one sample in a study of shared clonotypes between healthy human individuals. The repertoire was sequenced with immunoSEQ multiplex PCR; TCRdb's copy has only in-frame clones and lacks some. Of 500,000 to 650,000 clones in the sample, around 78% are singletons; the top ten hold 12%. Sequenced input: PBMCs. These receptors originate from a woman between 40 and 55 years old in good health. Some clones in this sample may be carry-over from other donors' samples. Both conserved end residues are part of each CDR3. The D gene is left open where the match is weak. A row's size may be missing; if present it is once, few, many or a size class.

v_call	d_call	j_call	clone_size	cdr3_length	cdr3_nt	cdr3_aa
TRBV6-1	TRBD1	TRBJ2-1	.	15	TGTGCCAGCAGTGTAACAGGGGGGTCCTACAATGAGCAGTTCTTC	CASSVTGGSYNEQFF
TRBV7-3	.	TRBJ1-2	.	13	TGTGCCAGCAGCTTAATGGATGGCACTGGCTACACCTTC	CASSLMDGTGYTF
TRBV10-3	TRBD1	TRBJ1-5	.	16	TGTGCCATCAGTGACGGGACAGTCTATAGCAATCAGCCCCAGCATTTT	CAISDGTVYSNQPQHF
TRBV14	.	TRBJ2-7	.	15	TGTGCCAGCAGTCCCTTAGGGACGAAATCCTACGAGCAGTACTTC	CASSPLGTKSYEQYF
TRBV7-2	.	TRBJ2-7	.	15	TGTGCCAGCAGCTTAGAAGCCCAGGGGCTGGCCGAGCAGTACTTC	CASSLEAQGLAEQYF
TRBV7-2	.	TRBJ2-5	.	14	TGTGCCAGCAGCTTAGATTTGGGGGAAGAGACCCAGTACTTC	CASSLDLGEETQYF
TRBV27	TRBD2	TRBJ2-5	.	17	TGTGCCAGCAGTAAAGGGCGACTAGCCTTATACCAAGAGACCCAGTACTTC	CASSKGRLALYQETQYF
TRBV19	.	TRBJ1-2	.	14	TGTGCCAGTAGTCCGAGGACGGTGAACTATGGCTACACCTTC	CASSPRTVNYGYTF
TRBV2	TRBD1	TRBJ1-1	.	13	TGTGCCAGCAGGTGGGACAGGGCGACTGAAGCTTTCTTT	CASRWDRATEAFF
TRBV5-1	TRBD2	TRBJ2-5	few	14	TGCGCCAGCAGCCCTGGACTAGGATCGGAGACCCAGTACTTC	CASSPGLGSETQYF
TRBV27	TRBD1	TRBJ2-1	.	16	TGTGCCAGCAGCAAACCGGGACAGTTTTTGTACAATGAGCAGTTCTTC	CASSKPGQFLYNEQFF
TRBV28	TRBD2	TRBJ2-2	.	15	TGTGCCAGCAGTGGGGGACTAGCGCGGACCGGGGAGCTGTTTTTT	CASSGGLARTGELFF
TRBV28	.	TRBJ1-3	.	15	TGTGCCAGCAGGGAACAGGGTCTCTCTGGAAACACCATATATTTT	CASREQGLSGNTIYF
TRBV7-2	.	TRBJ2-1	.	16	TGTGCCAGCAGCTTCCAGACCGGAAGCTCCTACAATGAGCAGTTCTTC	CASSFQTGSSYNEQFF
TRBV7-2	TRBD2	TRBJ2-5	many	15	TGTGCCAGCAGCCCCGGGACTAGCAGACAAGAGACCCAGTACTTC	CASSPGTSRQETQYF
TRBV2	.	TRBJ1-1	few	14	TGTGCCAGCAGTCAAACAGGGATTAACACTGAAGCTTTCTTT	CASSQTGINTEAFF
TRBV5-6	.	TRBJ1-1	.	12	TGTGCCAGCAGCTTGGACAACACTGAAGCTTTCTTT	CASSLDNTEAFF
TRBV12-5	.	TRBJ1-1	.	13	TGTGCTAGTGGTTTGGGACAGGACACTGAAGCTTTCTTT	CASGLGQDTEAFF
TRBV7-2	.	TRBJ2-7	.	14	TGTGCCAGCAGCCCCGGGGCCATGGGCTACGAGCAGTACTTC	CASSPGAMGYEQYF
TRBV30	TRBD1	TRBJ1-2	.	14	TGTGCCTGGAGTGTACCCGGGACAGCGTATGGCTACACCTTC	CAWSVPGTAYGYTF
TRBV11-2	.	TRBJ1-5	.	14	TGTGCCAGCAGCTTAGGCGGTTACAATCAGCCCCAGCATTTT	CASSLGGYNQPQHF
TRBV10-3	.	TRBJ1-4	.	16	TGTGCCATCAGCCCGGGACTAACCCAAGGGAATGAAAAACTGTTTTTT	CAISPGLTQGNEKLFF
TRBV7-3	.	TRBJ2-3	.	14	TGTGCCAGCAGCGCCCGGGGTAGCAGTGATACGCAGTATTTT	CASSARGSSDTQYF
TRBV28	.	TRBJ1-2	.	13	TGTGCCAGCAGTTTTGGGGTAGGCTATGGCTACACCTTC	CASSFGVGYGYTF
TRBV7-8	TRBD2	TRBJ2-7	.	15	TGTGCCAGCAGCTTAGCCCTAGCGGGAACCTACGAGCAGTACTTC	CASSLALAGTYEQYF
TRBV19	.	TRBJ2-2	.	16	TGTGCCAGTAGTATGGGAGGACGGAGACCTACCGGGGAGCTGTTTTTT	CASSMGGRRPTGELFF
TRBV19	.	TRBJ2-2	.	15	TGTGCCAGTAGTGGGGGGACACTAAGGCCCGGGGAGCTGTTTTTT	CASSGGTLRPGELFF
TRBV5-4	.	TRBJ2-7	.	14	TGTGCCAGCAGCTTGTCGGGACAACATTACGAGCAGTACTTC	CASSLSGQHYEQYF
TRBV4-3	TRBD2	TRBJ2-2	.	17	TGCGCCAGCAGCCGCCGGACTAGGGTCCGAGAGACCGGGGAGCTGTTTTTT	CASSRRTRVRETGELFF
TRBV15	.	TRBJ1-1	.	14	TGTGCCACCAGGTCGGCCAGGGCCCCCACTGAAGCTTTCTTT	CATRSARAPTEAFF
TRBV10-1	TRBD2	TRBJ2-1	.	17	TGCGCCAGCAGCGATTCCCTACTAGCGACCTCCTACAATGAGCAGTTCTTC	CASSDSLLATSYNEQFF
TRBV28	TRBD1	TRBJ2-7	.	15	TGTGCCAGCAGTTTCCCGGACAGGGGAGGTGGGGAGCAGTACTTC	CASSFPDRGGGEQYF
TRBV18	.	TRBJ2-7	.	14	TGTGCCAGCTCCCCCCCTGGGATTAACCACGAGCAGTATTTC	CASSPPGINHEQYF
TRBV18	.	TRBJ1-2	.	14	TGTGCCAGCTCACCACAGTCAGCTAACTATGGCTACACCTTC	CASSPQSANYGYTF
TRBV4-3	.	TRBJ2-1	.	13	TGCGCCAGCAGCCATCTTCAGTCCACTGAGCAGTTCTTC	CASSHLQSTEQFF
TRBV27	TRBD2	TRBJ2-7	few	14	TGTGCCAGCAGTGGGACTAGCGGGAACTACGAGCAGTACTTC	CASSGTSGNYEQYF
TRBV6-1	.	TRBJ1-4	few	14	TGTGCCAGCAGTGAAAGCCGGAATAATGAAAAACTGTTTTTT	CASSESRNNEKLFF
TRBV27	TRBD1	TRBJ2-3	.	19	TGTGCCAGCAGTCTTCGCCTCACCGGGACAGGGCACATCACAGATACGCAGTATTTT	CASSLRLTGTGHITDTQYF
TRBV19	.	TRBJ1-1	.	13	TGTGCCAGTAGTGCTTTCCCCAGGGGTGAAGCTTTCTTT	CASSAFPRGEAFF
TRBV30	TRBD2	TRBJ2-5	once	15	TGTGCCTGGAGTGGGTCTAGCGGGAATCAAGAGACCCAGTACTTC	CAWSGSSGNQETQYF
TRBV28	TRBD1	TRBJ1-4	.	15	TGTGCCAGCACCGAATCAGGGGGCGCGGGTGAAAAACTGTTTTTT	CASTESGGAGEKLFF
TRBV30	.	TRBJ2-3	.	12	TGTGCCTGGAGGAGGGAGCCCGATACGCAGTATTTT	CAWRREPDTQYF
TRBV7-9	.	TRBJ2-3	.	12	TGTGCCAGCAGCAACCCCGACTATACGCAGTATTTT	CASSNPDYTQYF
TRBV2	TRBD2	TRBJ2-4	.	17	TGTGCCAGCACCGGACTAGCGGGAGCCATAGCCAAAAACATTCAGTACTTC	CASTGLAGAIAKNIQYF
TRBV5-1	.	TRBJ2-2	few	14	TGCGCCAGCAGCTTGGTTCAGGGGACCGGGGAGCTGTTTTTT	CASSLVQGTGELFF
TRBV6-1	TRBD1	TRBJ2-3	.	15	TGTGCCAGCAGTGAGGACAGGGGCCCCACAGATACGCAGTATTTT	CASSEDRGPTDTQYF
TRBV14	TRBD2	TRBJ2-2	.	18	TGTGCCAGCAGCCAACGTCTACTAGCGGGAGATTTCACCGGGGAGCTGTTTTTT	CASSQRLLAGDFTGELFF
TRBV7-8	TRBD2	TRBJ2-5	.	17	TGTGCCAGCAGCCTCGACGTAGCGGGGATGTACCAAGAGACCCAGTACTTC	CASSLDVAGMYQETQYF
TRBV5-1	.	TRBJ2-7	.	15	TGCGCCAGCAGCTGGGGGGGACAGCCAGCCTACGAGCAGTACTTC	CASSWGGQPAYEQYF
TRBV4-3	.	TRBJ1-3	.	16	TGCGCCAGCAGCCAAGATACGACAATCTCTGGAAACACCATATATTTT	CASSQDTTISGNTIYF
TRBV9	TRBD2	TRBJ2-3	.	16	TGTGCCAGCAGCGGCGATAGCGGGAGACTGGCAGATACGCAGTATTTT	CASSGDSGRLADTQYF
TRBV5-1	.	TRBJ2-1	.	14	TGCGCCAGCAGCTTGAGTCCCTCCTACAATGAGCAGTTCTTC	CASSLSPSYNEQFF
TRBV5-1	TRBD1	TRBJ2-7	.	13	TGCGCCAGCAGCCAAACAGGGGACTACGAGCAGTACTTC	CASSQTGDYEQYF
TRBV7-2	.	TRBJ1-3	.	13	TGTGCCAGTACGGACCTCTCTGGAAACACCATATATTTT	CASTDLSGNTIYF
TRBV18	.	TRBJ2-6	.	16	TGTGCCAGCTCAAGCTACGACATCCAGGTGGCCAACGTCCTGACTTTC	CASSSYDIQVANVLTF